This T cell receptor beta chain was sequenced in a study of beta chain features in type 1 diabetes. This CDR3 has 13 residues. Trimming took off 9 bases at V and 1 base at J, with 10 bases between the two ends. Germline lookup yields CDR1 LNHDA and CDR2 SQIVND (reference sequence). General observations from the study: Resolution of whether HLA type affects TCRB rearrangement was not achieved here. TCRB CDR3 length was moderately but significantly reduced in all four CD4+ subsets of Type 1 diabetes patients. Within patients, naive, central memory and Treg TCRB repertoires seemed more similar than within healthy donors.

This clone occurred a few times. The antigen is unknown. The investigators reverse transcribed all of the isolated RNA, so they sequenced expressed TCRB transcripts. Average reads for naive, central memory and regulatory T cell samples were about 3.7 million. Assay used: immunoSEQ multiplex PCR; TCRdb lists only in-frame clones, some missing. The profile shows about 650,000 clones, around 12% of them singletons. Sequencing input: naive CD4+ T cells from blood. This rearrangement joins TRBV19 to TRBJ1-5, with D possibly TRBD1 on 5 matching bases. This TCR came from a man younger than 45 with type 1 diabetes. CDR3 sequence (DNA): TGTGCCAGCAGGGTGAACAGCAATCAGCCCCAGCATTTT. This sequence encodes CASRVNSNQPQHF.